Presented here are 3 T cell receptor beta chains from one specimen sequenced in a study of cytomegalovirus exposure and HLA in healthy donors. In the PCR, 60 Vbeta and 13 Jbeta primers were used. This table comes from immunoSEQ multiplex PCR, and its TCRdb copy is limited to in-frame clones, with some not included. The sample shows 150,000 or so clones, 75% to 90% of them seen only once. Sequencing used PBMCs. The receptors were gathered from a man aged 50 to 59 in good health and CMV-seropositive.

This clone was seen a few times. The CDR3 sequence is CASSAWDTSTGELFF. The CDR3 DNA reads as TGTGCCAGCAGCGCCTGGGACACCAGCACCGGGGAGCTGTTTTTT. The V and J genes are TRBV9 and TRBJ2-2, with a tentative D call TRBD1 (6 bases). This CDR3 has 15 residues. Germline V CDR1 and CDR2: SGDLS, YYNGEE. Trimming cost V 3 bases and J 4 bases, with 13 bases left between them.

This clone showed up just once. CDR3 nucleotide sequence: TGCGCCAGCAGCTTTAGATTAAGGCTGGAGGAGACCCAGTACTTC. Translating gives CASSFRLRLEETQYF. V is TRBV5-1 and J is TRBJ2-5, with unresolved D. Trimming pared 2 bases from V and 5 bases from J, leaving 16 bases between. Germline lookup yields CDR1 SGHRS and CDR2 YFSETQ. The CDR3 has 15 residues.

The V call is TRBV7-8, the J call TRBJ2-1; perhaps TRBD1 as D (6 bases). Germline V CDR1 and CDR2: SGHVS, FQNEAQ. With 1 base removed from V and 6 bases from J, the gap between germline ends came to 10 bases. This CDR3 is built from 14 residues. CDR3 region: CASSLGTVSNEQFF. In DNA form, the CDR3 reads TGTGCCAGCAGCTTAGGGACAGTTAGCAATGAGCAGTTCTTC.